Below are 25 T cell receptor beta chains sequenced from a single sample in a study of blood T cell repertoires in COVID-19. Some clones are missing from TCRdb's copy, which holds only in-frame ones; the method was immunoSEQ multiplex PCR. The sample lists around 300,000 clones, 85% to 90% occurring once. Sample: peripheral blood. The receptor set was obtained from a woman between 40 and 50 years old with acute or convalescent COVID-19.

The chain carries TRBV18 and TRBJ2-5; the D is unclear. With 8 bases removed from V and 3 bases from J, the gap between germline ends came to 13 bases. The CDR3 spans 13 residues. Germline assignment: CDR1 KGHSH and CDR2 LQKENI. CDR3 protein: CASRPAAEETQYF. CDR3 in DNA: TGTGCCAGCCGCCCCGCGGCGGAAGAGACCCAGTACTTC.

The CDR3 region is CASSQEFTSGYTF. Written as DNA, the CDR3 is TGTGCCAGCAGCCAAGAATTCACTTCTGGCTACACCTTC. V and J are TRBV4-2 and TRBJ1-2; no clear D gene. Germline V gene sequence: CDR1 LGHNA, CDR2 YNFKEQ. The CDR3 has 13 amino acids. The V end lost 0 bases, the J end lost 7 bases, and 9 bases lay between the germline ends.

V usage is TRBV20-1 and J usage is TRBJ2-1; tentatively, D is TRBD1 (5 bases). There are 11 residues in the CDR3. CDR1 is DFQATT, CDR2 SNEGSKA, per germline (reference sequence). Trimming pared 0 bases from V and 8 bases from J, leaving 5 bases between. The CDR3 DNA reads as TGCAGTGCTAGAGAGGGGCATGAGCAGTTCTTC. Residues: CSAREGHEQFF.

The chain has TRBV29-1 and TRBJ2-1; perhaps TRBD2 as D (5 bases). This CDR3 has 12 residues. Germline V gene lookup returns CDR1 SQVTM and CDR2 ANQGSEA. Trimming took off 6 bases at V and 9 bases at J, with 15 bases between the two ends. The CDR3 DNA is TGCAGCGTAAGATCCGGGGAATTTGAGCAGTTCTTC. This translates into CSVRSGEFEQFF.

The chain uses TRBV11-2 and TRBJ1-4; TRBD1 agrees at 8 bases. Germline loops: CDR1 SGHAT, CDR2 FQNNGV. The trim removed 4 bases at V and 8 bases at J, leaving 9 bases unmatched. The CDR3 is 15 amino acids. CDR3 in DNA: TGTGCCAGCAGCTCCCCAGGGGGCATCAGGGAAAAACTGTTTTTT. The encoded protein is CASSSPGGIREKLFF.

This chain joins TRBV30 and TRBJ1-1; tentatively, D is TRBD1 (5 bases). This CDR3 has 12 amino acids. Germline V gene lookup returns CDR1 GTSNPN and CDR2 SVGIG (reference sequence). V was cut by 3 bases and J by 6 bases, with 11 bases left in between. This chain's CDR3 is CAWRQGAAEAFF. CDR3 sequence (DNA): TGTGCCTGGAGGCAAGGGGCGGCTGAAGCTTTCTTT. The full variable domain, rest sourced from reference TRBV30 and TRBJ1-1, is SQTIHQWPATLVQPVGSPLSLECTVEGTSNPNLYWYRQAAGRGLQLLFYSVGIGQISSEVPQNLSASRPQDRQFILSSKKLLLSDSGFYLCAWRQGAAEAFFGQGTRLTVV.

The chain is built from TRBV4-1 and TRBJ1-5; the D is unclear. Trimming took off 5 bases at V and 7 bases at J, with 18 bases between the two ends. From germline, CDR1 is MGHRA and CDR2 YSYEKL. The CDR3 has 15 amino acids. CDR3 sequence: CASSRWQEVGQPQHF. As DNA, the CDR3 is TGCGCCAGCAGCAGGTGGCAGGAGGTGGGACAGCCCCAGCATTTT.

Of note for this clone: Other DNA sequences in the sample encode the same CDR3. This chain joins TRBV5-1 and TRBJ1-2; the match to TRBD1 covers 9 bases. With V trimmed by 3 bases and J by 0 bases, 3 bases remained unmatched. CDR3 length equals 15 residues. Germline V lookup: CDR1 SGHRS, CDR2 YFSETQ. CDR3 bases: TGCGCCAGCAGCTGGGGACAGGGAGCTAACTATGGCTACACCTTC. Translating gives CASSWGQGANYGYTF.

In this sample, this clone turned up once. This chain connects TRBV3-1 (or the pseudogene TRBV3-2) to TRBJ2-5, with 14 bases matching TRBD2. This CDR3 spans 16 amino acids. From germline, CDR1 is LGHDT and CDR2 YNNKEL (reference sequence). V was clipped by 6 bases and J by 4 bases; unmatched bases: 7. CDR3 residues: CASSRLAGGPGETQYF. DNA of the CDR3: TGTGCCAGCAGTCGACTAGCGGGGGGGCCGGGAGAGACCCAGTACTTC.

This clone has only one observation. This sequence joins TRBV29-1 and TRBJ1-4; 10 nucleotides align to TRBD1. Trimming took 5 bases from V and 0 from J; bases not matched to a gene: 9. Germline-derived CDR1 and CDR2 are SQVTM and ANQGSEA. This CDR3 region has 17 residues. The CDR3 DNA follows: TGCAGCGTTCAAACCCGGACAGGGGGGGCAACTAATGAAAAACTGTTTTTT. It translates to CSVQTRTGGATNEKLFF.

This chain uses TRBV4-1 with TRBJ2-3; 11 bases are shared with TRBD2. This CDR3 contains 15 residues. Germline V gives CDR1 MGHRA, CDR2 YSYEKL. Trimming at V came to 4 bases and at J to 1 base, leaving 1 base not matched to a gene. Here the CDR3 DNA reads TGCGCCAGCAGCCTAGCGGGGGGGGGCACAGATACGCAGTATTTT. It codes for CASSLAGGGTDTQYF.

J is TRBJ1-3 and V is TRBV7-6; TRBD1 agrees at 7 bases. V gave up 1 base and J gave up 1 base; unmatched junction bases: 10. The germline gives CDR1 SGHVS, CDR2 FNYEAQ. This CDR3 comprises 18 residues. This chain's CDR3 is CASSLDSGGGMSGNTIYF. In DNA, the CDR3 is TGTGCCAGCAGCTTAGACAGTGGAGGGGGCATGTCTGGAAACACCATATATTTT.

This clone has just a few counts. J is TRBJ1-1 and V is TRBV6-2 or TRBV6-3; D is unclear. The germline V gene has CDR1 MNHEY and CDR2 SVGEGT. This CDR3 is 13 amino acids long. Trimming removed 6 bases from V and 1 base from J, with 9 bases in between. The CDR3 DNA follows: TGTGCCAGCAGCCGGACTGAGAACACTGAAGCTTTCTTT. Translated: CASSRTENTEAFF.

This chain joins TRBV2 and TRBJ1-6, with TRBD1 matching over 10 bases. There are 14 residues in the CDR3. After removal of 8 bases from V and 8 bases from J, the junction contained 6 bases not matched to a gene. Looked up from germline, CDR1 is SNHLY and CDR2 is FYNNEI. The CDR3 DNA reads TGTGCCAGCCGGACCGGGACAGGGGATTCACCCCTCCACTTT. Encoded protein: CASRTGTGDSPLHF.

The V gene is TRBV12-3 or TRBV12-4, the J gene TRBJ1-1; D gene unclear. Trimming cost V 3 bases and J 5 bases, with 7 bases left between them. CDR3 length equals 12 residues. The CDR3 is CASSFQATEAFF. Here the CDR3 DNA reads TGTGCCAGCAGTTTTCAGGCGACTGAAGCTTTCTTT.

The V and J genes are TRBV2 and TRBJ1-5; 7 bases line up with TRBD1. Germline values: CDR1 SNHLY, CDR2 FYNNEI. After removal of 7 bases from V and 7 bases from J, the junction contained 10 bases not matched to a gene. This CDR3 spans 14 amino acids. The CDR3 is CASTLTGMRQPQHF. The CDR3 nucleotides read TGTGCCAGCACCCTGACAGGGATGCGCCAGCCCCAGCATTTT.

The DNA for the CDR3 is TGTGCCAGCAGCCAAGGGGCAAGCTATGGCTACACCTTC. This codes for CASSQGASYGYTF. The chain links TRBV3-1 (or the pseudogene TRBV3-2) to TRBJ1-2; D ambiguous. The CDR3 has 13 amino acids. CDR1 and CDR2 from the germline V gene are LGHDT and YNNKEL (reference sequence). V lost 1 base to trimming and J lost 4 bases, with 7 bases between them.

This clone has only one observation. The V and J genes are TRBV10-3 and TRBJ2-3; maybe TRBD1 (6 bases). Germline V CDR1 and CDR2: ENHRY, SYGVKD. This CDR3 is 12 amino acids long. Deletions cut 6 bases from V and 6 bases from J, with 10 bases between. The CDR3 nucleotides are TGTGCCATCAGGCACCAGGGGGATACGCAGTATTTT. Residues: CAIRHQGDTQYF.

The J gene is TRBJ2-2, the V gene TRBV5-1; 11 positions match TRBD1. CDR3 length: 17 amino acids. Germline-derived CDR1 and CDR2 are SGHRS and YFSETQ. V shed 4 bases and J 5 bases; nucleotides not matched to a gene: 10. The CDR3 DNA sequence: TGCGCCAGCAGCCCTCTAACCGGGACAGGGGGAACCGGGGAGCTGTTTTTT. This translates into CASSPLTGTGGTGELFF.

This rearrangement joins TRBV2 to TRBJ1-2; the D gene is possibly TRBD1 (5 bases). Germline CDR1 SNHLY, CDR2 FYNNEI. This CDR3 has 13 residues. V dropped 4 bases and J dropped 6 bases, with 12 bases sitting between them. CDR3 coding DNA: TGTGCCAGCAGTGTATGGGGGGTCAATGGCTACACCTTC. Amino acids: CASSVWGVNGYTF.

As concerns this clone: Additional DNA sequences in this sample encode the identical CDR3. This chain joins TRBV10-3 and TRBJ2-1; D gene uncertain. Germline V gene sequence: CDR1 ENHRY, CDR2 SYGVKD. The CDR3 contains 16 residues. V dropped 0 bases and J dropped 0 bases, with 9 bases sitting between them. DNA for the CDR3: TGTGCCATCAGTGAGTCTGGCGGAAGCTCCTACAATGAGCAGTTCTTC. Translating it yields CAISESGGSSYNEQFF.

CDR3 sequence reads: CASSLSRGGTEAFF. The DNA of the CDR3 is TGTGCCAGCAGTTTATCGAGGGGGGGCACTGAAGCTTTCTTT. This chain joins TRBV27 and TRBJ1-1; a weak D match, TRBD1 (6 bases). V lost 0 bases and J lost 4, with 9 bases in between. Germline V gives CDR1 MNHEY, CDR2 SMNVEV (reference sequence). The CDR3 runs 14 residues.

This clone was seen a single time. The chain carries TRBV6-6 and TRBJ1-2; D is possibly TRBD1 (5 bases). This CDR3 is built from 15 residues. Germline CDR1 reads MNHNY; CDR2 reads SVGAGI (reference sequence). Trimming cost V 2 bases and J 4 bases, with 14 bases left between them. CDR3 sequence reads: CASSYQLGGGYGYTF. For the CDR3, the DNA is TGTGCCAGCAGTTACCAGTTGGGGGGTGGCTATGGCTACACCTTC.

This clone was detected a few times. The gene calls are TRBV5-1 and TRBJ1-6, with 7 bases that match TRBD1. The junction had 3 bases not matched to a gene; V was cut back by 0 bases and J by 3 bases. Germline assignment: CDR1 SGHRS and CDR2 YFSETQ. This CDR3 spans 16 amino acids. CDR3 amino acids: CASSLAGTDYNSPLHF. CDR3 sequence (DNA): TGCGCCAGCAGCTTGGCTGGGACAGACTATAATTCACCCCTCCACTTT.

This clone has only one observation. J is TRBJ2-7 and V is TRBV27; D may be TRBD2 (5 bases). This CDR3 is 15 amino acids long. Per germline, CDR1 MNHEY and CDR2 SMNVEV (reference sequence). The V end lost 5 bases, the J end lost 3 bases, and 17 bases lay between the germline ends. CDR3 in amino acids: CASSPLPGKLYEQYV. In DNA form, the CDR3 reads TGTGCCAGCAGTCCCCTCCCGGGAAAACTCTACGAGCAGTACGTC.